This record concerns one T cell receptor (beta chain) sequence. Its cognate antigen is unknown. This CDR3 is 14 amino acids long. This sample is drawn from a study of T-cell memory formation after mild COVID-19. Study outcomes and limitations: CM and EM subsets held most contracting CD4+ clones; EMRA held CD8+ ones.

A 5'RACE reaction primed in the constant segment made cDNA libraries of TCR alpha and TCR beta, and these carried sample barcodes and UMIs. MiXCR, applied by TCRdb to the 5' RACE reads, yields one record per CDR3 protein. Here the sample spans just over 150,000 distinct CDR3 sequences, roughly 31% being singletons. Sequenced material: PBMCs or a T cell subset sorted from them (not recorded which). The chain recombines TRBV21-1 with TRBJ1-1; the table's D call of TRBD1 was not tested on the DNA. TRBV21-1 represents a pseudogene. The sequence was obtained from an adult woman who had mild COVID-19 (a few samples of this study predate the infection). Cell type and time point are not known. CDR3 sequence: CARGGIVVNTEAFF. The CDR3 DNA sequence: TGTGCCAGAGGGGGCATTGTTGTGAACACTGAAGCTTTCTTT.